The 32 T cell receptor beta chains listed next were all sequenced from one sample in a study of blood T cell repertoires in COVID-19. Using immunoSEQ multiplex PCR, the repertoire was profiled, and TCRdb retains in-frame clones only, with some absent. Among 150,000 to 200,000 clones listed, approximately 86% were seen once. Source material: PBMCs or T cells enriched from blood (not recorded which). These receptors were obtained from a woman between 40 and 50 years old in a cohort exposed to, infected with or recovered from COVID-19 (not recorded which).

This sequence joins TRBV29-1 and TRBJ1-1; D perhaps matches TRBD1 (6 bases). The V end lost 5 bases, the J end lost 5 bases, and 18 bases lay between the germline ends. CDR1 is SQVTM and CDR2 is ANQGSEA in the germline V gene. The CDR3 covers 14 residues. Here the CDR3 DNA reads TGCAGCGTTTCCGAGGGGGGGACGTGGACTGAAGCTTTCTTT. This sequence encodes CSVSEGGTWTEAFF.

The chain links TRBV12-3 or TRBV12-4 to TRBJ2-1; D not resolved. This CDR3 spans 11 amino acids. V gave up 3 bases and J gave up 8 bases, with 5 bases separating them. CDR3 coding DNA: TGTGCCAGCAGTTTTATCGATGAGCAGTTCTTC. Its translation is CASSFIDEQFF.

This clone was observed once. The V call is TRBV5-1, the J call TRBJ2-7; no reliable D call. Germline loops: CDR1 SGHRS, CDR2 YFSETQ. The CDR3 is made up of 15 amino acids. The V gene lost 0 bases and the J gene lost 3 bases, with 13 bases spanning the gap. In DNA, the CDR3 is TGCGCCAGCAGCTTGGCTTATTGGCAGAACTACGAGCAGTACTTC. This encodes CASSLAYWQNYEQYF.

The rearrangement uses TRBV20-1 and TRBJ2-1; D is perhaps TRBD1 (5 bases). The germline V and J ends were trimmed by 6 bases and 12 bases, with 15 bases remaining between them. CDR3 length equals 11 residues. Germline CDR1 is DFQATT and CDR2 is SNEGSKA (reference sequence). The CDR3 nucleotides are TGCAGTGCCAATGGGGCCATCCGGCAGTTCTTC. Its translation is CSANGAIRQFF.

V and J are TRBV10-2 and TRBJ1-2, with a weak D call TRBD1 (5 bases). From germline, CDR1 is WSHSY and CDR2 SAAADI. The CDR3 consists of 16 residues. V was trimmed by 0 bases and J by 2 bases, leaving 13 bases between them. The CDR3 reads CASSESYAGFNYGYTF. The CDR3 bases are TGCGCCAGCAGTGAGTCGTATGCAGGGTTCAACTATGGCTACACCTTC.

This chain links TRBV30 with TRBJ1-4; TRBD1 matches at 8 bases. The CDR3 totals 15 residues. Trimming at V came to 1 base and at J to 8 bases, leaving 9 bases not matched to a gene. Looked up from germline, CDR1 is GTSNPN and CDR2 is SVGIG (reference sequence). The CDR3 loop is CAWSGDGQGWEKLFF. CDR3 nucleotide sequence: TGTGCCTGGAGTGGTGACGGACAGGGATGGGAAAAACTGTTTTTT.

The chain has TRBV7-6 and TRBJ1-1; D perhaps matches TRBD1 (5 bases). This CDR3 has 17 residues. Germline V gene lookup returns CDR1 SGHVS and CDR2 FNYEAQ. Between the trimmed V and J ends, which lost 5 bases and 0 bases, there was a span of 19 bases. CDR3 DNA: TGTGCCAGCAGCCCCCCCGCGGACATCCGGATGAACACTGAAGCTTTCTTT. Translated, it gives CASSPPADIRMNTEAFF. The whole variable domain, filled in from reference TRBV7-6 and TRBJ1-1, reads GAGVSQSPRYKVTKRGQDVALRCDPISGHVSLYWYRQALGQGPEFLTYFNYEAQQDKSGLPNDRFSAERPEGSISTLTIQRTEQRDSAMYRCASSPPADIRMNTEAFFGQGTRLTVV.

V is TRBV24-1 and J is TRBJ2-1; 9 bases are shared with TRBD2. Germline loops: CDR1 KGHDR, CDR2 SFDVKD. Trimming at V came to 9 bases and at J to 9 bases, leaving 14 bases not matched to a gene. The CDR3 loop spans 15 amino acids. CDR3 residues: CATASGSGGFGEQFF. CDR3 DNA sequence: TGTGCCACCGCCAGTGGGAGCGGGGGGTTCGGTGAGCAGTTCTTC.

The gene calls are TRBV29-1 and TRBJ2-7; 7 nucleotides line up with TRBD2. CDR1 SQVTM and CDR2 ANQGSEA come from the germline V gene. The CDR3 has 13 amino acids. The ends lost 5 bases at V and 0 bases at J; junction bases unmatched: 4. The CDR3 is CSVRGGNSYEQYF. The CDR3 DNA follows: TGCAGCGTTCGCGGGGGTAACTCCTACGAGCAGTACTTC.

The chain employs TRBV6-5 and TRBJ1-5; weak D call: TRBD1 (6 bases). The CDR3 has 13 amino acids. Per germline, CDR1 MNHEY and CDR2 SVGAGI. Trimming pared 8 bases from V and 1 base from J, leaving 9 bases between. DNA of the CDR3: TGTGCCAGCGCAGGGGTCAGCAATCAGCCCCAGCATTTT. It codes for CASAGVSNQPQHF.

V gene TRBV4-3 combines with J gene TRBJ2-1; D is possibly TRBD2 (5 bases). CDR1 and CDR2 (germline): LGHNA, YSLEER. The CDR3 consists of 14 residues. The V end lost 3 bases, the J end lost 6 bases, and 12 bases lay between the germline ends. CDR3 in amino acids: CASSQAPRGNEQFF. CDR3 DNA: TGCGCCAGCAGCCAGGCACCTCGGGGCAATGAGCAGTTCTTC.

The rearrangement links TRBV5-5 to TRBJ1-3; 10 nucleotides align to TRBD1. Looked up from germline, CDR1 is SGHKS and CDR2 is YYEKEE (reference sequence). The CDR3 totals 15 residues. Germline trimming cut 3 bases from V and 4 bases from J; bases unmatched to any gene: 4. The CDR3 bases are TGTGCCAGCAGCTATGACAGGGGGCAGGGAAACACCATATATTTT. This gives the protein CASSYDRGQGNTIYF.

V usage is TRBV18 and J usage is TRBJ1-2, with D possibly matching TRBD1 (6 bases). In germline, CDR1 is KGHSH, CDR2 LQKENI. Trimming shortened V by 6 bases and J by 0 bases, and 23 bases separated the two germline ends. This CDR3 spans 18 amino acids. CDR3 coding DNA: TGTGCCAGCTCCCCCTATATGATCACCGGACAGTCTAACTATGGCTACACCTTC. As protein: CASSPYMITGQSNYGYTF.

About this clone itself: This sample includes further DNA sequences coding for the same CDR3. V usage is TRBV11-2 and J usage is TRBJ2-1, with TRBD2 matching over 8 bases. This CDR3 contains 13 residues. V dropped 3 bases and J dropped 6; count of bases not matched to a gene: 1. Germline assignment: CDR1 SGHAT and CDR2 FQNNGV. The CDR3: CASSLGLVNEQFF. For the CDR3, the DNA is TGTGCCAGCAGCTTGGGACTAGTCAATGAGCAGTTCTTC. Supplemented by reference TRBV11-2 and TRBJ2-1, the full variable domain reads EAGVAQSPRYKIIEKRQSVAFWCNPISGHATLYWYQQILGQGPKLLIQFQNNGVVDDSQLPKDRFSAERLKGVDSTLKIQPAKLEDSAVYLCASSLGLVNEQFFGPGTRLTVL.

In this sample, this clone turned up many times. V gene TRBV5-1 combines with J gene TRBJ2-5, with 9 bases that match TRBD1. Germline V gene sequence: CDR1 SGHRS, CDR2 YFSETQ. This CDR3 has 18 residues. Trimming removed 0 bases from V and 2 bases from J; junction bases left unmatched: 11. The CDR3 DNA is TGCGCCAGCAGCTTGGAACCTTTGACAGGGGGTAGACAAGAGACCCAGTACTTC. Translating gives CASSLEPLTGGRQETQYF. Full variable domain (outside the CDR3, taken from reference TRBV5-1 and TRBJ2-5): KAGVTQTPRYLIKTRGQQVTLSCSPISGHRSVSWYQQTPGQGLQFLFEYFSETQRNKGNFPGRFSGRQFSNSRSEMNVSTLELGDSALYLCASSLEPLTGGRQETQYFGPGTRLLVL.

J is TRBJ2-7 and V is TRBV7-9, with TRBD1 as a possible D gene (6 bases). Trimming stripped 3 bases from V and 7 bases from J, with 7 bases between. CDR1 is SEHNR, CDR2 FQNEAQ, per germline (reference sequence). There are 11 residues in the CDR3. The CDR3 reads CASSFTGEQYF. Here the CDR3 DNA reads TGTGCCAGCAGCTTTACAGGGGAGCAGTACTTC.

The chain combines TRBV13 with TRBJ2-1; 9 bases are shared with TRBD1. Germline loops: CDR1 PRHDT, CDR2 FYEKMQ (reference sequence). The CDR3 is 17 residues long. J lost 4 bases, V lost 5 bases, and 12 bases had no gene match. CDR3 coding DNA: TGTGCCAGCAGCGACTTCGCGGGACAGGGACCTTACAATGAGCAGTTCTTC. Translation gives CASSDFAGQGPYNEQFF.

The chain is built from TRBV5-6 and TRBJ1-4, with TRBD1 matching 7 bases. The germline V gene has CDR1 SGHDT and CDR2 YYEEEE. V was pared by 3 bases and J by 2 bases, with 10 bases of the junction left unmatched. The length of the CDR3 is 17 residues. The CDR3 bases are TGTGCCAGCAGCTCAAAACAACAGGGGATGACTAATGAAAAACTGTTTTTT. It specifies CASSSKQQGMTNEKLFF.

This chain links TRBV5-4 with TRBJ2-2; 11 nucleotides agree with TRBD2. CDR1 SGHNT and CDR2 YYREEE come from the germline V gene (reference sequence). The trim removed 0 bases at V and 5 bases at J, leaving 6 bases unmatched. This CDR3 comprises 17 residues. The CDR3 is CASSLELAGVRTGELFF. CDR3 DNA: TGTGCCAGCAGCTTGGAACTAGCGGGAGTTCGGACCGGGGAGCTGTTTTTT.

This sequence joins TRBV7-6 and TRBJ2-5, with 9 bases aligning to TRBD1. J lost 5 bases, V lost 3 bases, and 7 bases had no gene match. The V gene's germline CDR1 is SGHVS and CDR2 FNYEAQ. The length of the CDR3 is 15 residues. CDR3 nucleotides: TGTGCCAGCAGCTTGTTAACAGGGGGCCTGGAGACCCAGTACTTC. Its translation is CASSLLTGGLETQYF.

The rearrangement links TRBV10-2 to TRBJ2-2, with 11 positions matching TRBD2. Germline CDR1 reads WSHSY; CDR2 reads SAAADI. The CDR3 covers 15 residues. After removal of 8 bases from V and 3 bases from J, the junction contained 5 bases not matched to a gene. CDR3 sequence (DNA): TGCGCCAGCGACGGGACTAGCGGACACACCGGGGAGCTGTTTTTT. Translated: CASDGTSGHTGELFF.

This clone was picked up a small number of times. The chain uses TRBV11-2 and TRBJ2-7, with a weak D call TRBD1 (5 bases). This CDR3 is built from 14 residues. Germline CDR1 and CDR2: SGHAT and FQNNGV. The V gene lost 1 base and the J gene lost 5 bases, with 12 bases spanning the gap. The chain's CDR3 is CASSLGQGTHEQYF. DNA for the CDR3: TGTGCCAGCAGCTTAGGGCAGGGTACCCACGAGCAGTACTTC.

There are a few counts of this clone. The V and J genes are TRBV6-5 and TRBJ2-7; D is undetermined. Germline lookup yields CDR1 MNHEY and CDR2 SVGAGI. The ends were cut back, 0 bases at V and 1 base at J, with 4 bases in the middle. The CDR3 totals 13 residues. CDR3 sequence reads: CASSYSQSYEQYF. The DNA for the CDR3 is TGTGCCAGCAGTTACTCACAGTCCTACGAGCAGTACTTC.

This chain connects TRBV9 to TRBJ1-2, with D perhaps TRBD1 (5 bases). Germline CDR1 SGDLS, CDR2 YYNGEE. V shed 6 bases and J shed 4 bases, with 19 bases lying between them. CDR3 size: 15 residues. CDR3 sequence: CASTLDTHDSYGYTF. CDR3 nucleotides: TGTGCCAGCACCCTAGACACCCACGACAGCTATGGCTACACCTTC.

This clone is termed large. The rearrangement links TRBV6-5 to TRBJ2-7; 7 positions match TRBD2. CDR1 is MNHEY and CDR2 is SVGAGI in the germline V gene. J was trimmed by 2 bases and V by 6 bases; bases with no gene match: 10. The CDR3 has 15 residues. CDR3: CASSHDSGGPYEQYF. CDR3 bases: TGTGCCAGCAGCCATGATTCGGGGGGTCCCTACGAGCAGTACTTC.

The chain joins TRBV6-5 to TRBJ2-1, with TRBD2 matching over 11 bases. CDR3 length equals 15 residues. The germline gives CDR1 MNHEY, CDR2 SVGAGI. Trimming removed 8 bases from V and 9 bases from J; junction bases left unmatched: 12. The CDR3, as DNA: TGTGCCAGCGGTCAGCTAGCGGGGGGCGGGGTTGAGCAGTTCTTC. The encoded protein is CASGQLAGGGVEQFF.

This rearrangement joins TRBV19 to TRBJ2-3; 12 nucleotides match TRBD2. The CDR3 length is 15 residues. The V segment lost 4 bases and the J segment 5 bases; nucleotides outside the gene matches: 4. Germline loops: CDR1 LNHDA, CDR2 SQIVND (reference sequence). In DNA, the CDR3 is TGTGCCAGTAGTACTTCTAGCGGGAGGGGAGATACGCAGTATTTT. Translation: CASSTSSGRGDTQYF.

J is TRBJ1-3 and V is TRBV3-1 (or the pseudogene TRBV3-2), with D uncertain. This CDR3 contains 12 residues. Germline lookup yields CDR1 LGHDT and CDR2 YNNKEL (reference sequence). Trimming took 4 bases from V and 2 from J, leaving 3 bases between them. CDR3 residues: CASSLTGNTIYF. The CDR3 nucleotides are TGTGCCAGCAGCCTAACTGGAAACACCATATATTTT.

This clone has ten or more counts. This sample includes further DNA sequences coding for the same CDR3. This chain joins TRBV4-2 and TRBJ2-7, with D maybe TRBD1 (6 bases). Trimming left V 0 bases short and J 0 bases short, with 9 bases between. This CDR3 comprises 15 residues. In germline, CDR1 is LGHNA, CDR2 YNFKEQ. The CDR3 nucleotides read TGTGCCAGCAGCCAAGATCAGGACAGCTCCTACGAGCAGTACTTC. It yields the protein CASSQDQDSSYEQYF.

The chain uses TRBV4-1 and TRBJ1-2, with D uncertain. From germline, CDR1 is MGHRA and CDR2 YSYEKL. V shed 1 base and J shed 0 bases, with 18 bases lying between them. The CDR3 runs 18 residues. CDR3 nucleotides: TGCGCCAGCAGCCAAGTAACTCACAGCTTAGTCACTAACTATGGCTACACCTTC. Translated, it gives CASSQVTHSLVTNYGYTF.

V gene TRBV28 combines with J gene TRBJ2-3; 8 bases are shared with TRBD2. CDR1 MDHEN and CDR2 SYDVKM come from the germline V gene. V lost 8 bases to trimming and J lost 3 bases; unmatched junction nucleotides: 7. CDR3 size: 14 residues. This CDR3 is CASQPGLETDTQYF. As DNA, the CDR3 is TGTGCCAGCCAACCGGGACTAGAGACAGATACGCAGTATTTT.

The V gene is TRBV11-2, the J gene TRBJ2-5; tentative D call: TRBD2 (5 bases). Germline assignment: CDR1 SGHAT and CDR2 FQNNGV. Trimming stripped 2 bases from V and 5 bases from J, with 9 bases between. The CDR3 sequence is 13 residues long. DNA of the CDR3: TGTGCCAGCAGCTTATGGTCGGGGGAGACCCAGTACTTC. Translated: CASSLWSGETQYF.